Listed here is a single T cell receptor beta chain. The repertoire was sequenced with immunoSEQ multiplex PCR; TCRdb's copy has only in-frame clones and lacks some. The table lists roughly 120,000 clones, approximately 84% of them singletons. The sample originates from a study of blood T cell repertoires in COVID-19. The germline V gene encodes CDR1 SGHKS and CDR2 YYEKEE (reference sequence). The length of the CDR3 is 15 residues. V dropped 4 bases and J dropped 0 bases, with 12 bases sitting between them. This TCR came from a man aged 65 to 79 with active or convalescent COVID-19. V usage is TRBV5-5 and J usage is TRBJ2-3, with a possible D match to TRBD1 (6 bases). Input material: peripheral blood. Written as DNA, the CDR3 is TGTGCCAGCAGCCCCCCAGGGGTCAGCACAGATACGCAGTATTTT. This gives the protein CASSPPGVSTDTQYF. The full variable domain, rest sourced from reference TRBV5-5 and TRBJ2-3, is DAGVTQSPTHLIKTRGQQVTLRCSPISGHKSVSWYQQVLGQGPQFIFQYYEKEERGRGNFPDRFSARQFPNYSSELNVNALLLGDSALYLCASSPPGVSTDTQYFGPGTRLTVL.